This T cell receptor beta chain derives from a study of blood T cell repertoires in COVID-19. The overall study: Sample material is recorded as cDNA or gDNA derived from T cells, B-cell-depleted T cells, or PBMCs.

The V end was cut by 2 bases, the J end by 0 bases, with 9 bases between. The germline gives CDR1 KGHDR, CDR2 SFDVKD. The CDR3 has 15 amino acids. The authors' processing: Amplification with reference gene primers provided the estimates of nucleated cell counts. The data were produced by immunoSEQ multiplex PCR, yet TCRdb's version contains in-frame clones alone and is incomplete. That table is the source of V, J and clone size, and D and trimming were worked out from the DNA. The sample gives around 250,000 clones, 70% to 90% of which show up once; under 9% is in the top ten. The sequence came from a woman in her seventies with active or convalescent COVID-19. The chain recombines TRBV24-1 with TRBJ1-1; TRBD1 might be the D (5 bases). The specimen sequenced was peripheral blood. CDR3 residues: CATSDSGDVNTEAFF. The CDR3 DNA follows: TGTGCCACCAGTGATTCGGGGGACGTGAACACTGAAGCTTTCTTT.